These 17 T cell receptor beta chains share one sample of origin, sequenced in a study of T cell repertoires in cytomegalovirus infection. TCRdb itself ran the reads through MiXCR, one entry per CDR3 protein. The sample has 400,000 or so distinct CDR3 sequences; around a sixth are singletons. The specimen was PBMCs. Every receptor here comes from a human donor in good health (CMV status not recorded). Some clones in this sample may be carry-over from other donors' samples.

This chain joins TRBV19 and TRBJ1-4; 10 nucleotides agree with TRBD1. Germline V gene sequence: CDR1 LNHDA, CDR2 SQIVND (reference sequence). Trimming cost V 8 bases and J 8 bases; bases outside gene matches: 8. The CDR3 has 14 residues. CDR3 in DNA: TGTGCCAGTCGGTTGGGACAGGGGTTAGAAAAACTGTTTTTT. It is translated as CASRLGQGLEKLFF.

This clonotype was seen a handful of times. The chain links TRBV5-1 to TRBJ2-1; D possibly corresponds to TRBD2 (5 bases). Germline CDR1 reads SGHRS; CDR2 reads YFSETQ. The CDR3 sequence is 15 residues long. Deletions cut 5 bases from V and 6 bases from J, with 18 bases between. The CDR3 here is CASSKLDDGTNEQFF. The CDR3 DNA is TGCGCCAGCAGTAAACTAGATGACGGCACCAATGAGCAGTTCTTC.

The J gene is TRBJ1-2, the V gene TRBV4-2; 10 bases are a match to TRBD1. This CDR3 comprises 16 residues. The trim removed 3 bases at V and 5 bases at J, leaving 9 bases unmatched. Germline V gives CDR1 LGHNA, CDR2 YNFKEQ. CDR3: CASSQEPGQGFYGYTF. The CDR3 nucleotides are TGTGCCAGCAGCCAGGAACCGGGACAGGGGTTTTATGGCTACACCTTC.

This clonotype was counted a few times. The chain joins TRBV15 to TRBJ1-3; D unclear. Germline values: CDR1 LNHNV, CDR2 YYDKDF (reference sequence). There are 14 residues in the CDR3. V was trimmed by 6 bases and J by 3 bases, leaving 12 bases between them. As DNA, the CDR3 is TGTGCCACCAGTCCAGTGGGGTATGGAAACACCATATATTTT. It encodes CATSPVGYGNTIYF.

This chain connects TRBV12-3 or TRBV12-4 to TRBJ2-1; 10 bases map to TRBD2. This CDR3 region has 14 residues. The V and J ends lost 6 bases and 8 bases, in that order; junction bases with no gene match: 7. This CDR3 reads CASRSSGSVDEQFF. The CDR3 nucleotides read TGTGCCAGCAGGTCTAGCGGGAGTGTAGATGAGCAGTTCTTC.

The CDR3 region has the DNA TGTGCCAGCAGTGAAGCTCGTTGGGGGCGAGCTTTCTTT. Translation gives CASSEARWGRAFF. The rearrangement links TRBV2 to TRBJ1-1; perhaps TRBD1 as D (6 bases). CDR3 length: 13 amino acids. The germline V gene encodes CDR1 SNHLY and CDR2 FYNNEI. V lost 0 bases and J 10 bases, leaving 12 bases between the germline ends. Full variable domain (outside the CDR3, taken from reference TRBV2 and TRBJ1-1): EPEVTQTPSHQVTQMGQEVILRCVPISNHLYFYWYRQILGQKVEFLVSFYNNEISEKSEIFDDQFSVERPDGSNFTLKIRSTKLEDSAMYFCASSEARWGRAFFGQGTRLTVV.

This clonotype was recorded only once. J is TRBJ2-7 and V is TRBV20-1, with 8 bases that match TRBD1. CDR3 size: 13 residues. Germline V gene data show CDR1 as DFQATT and CDR2 as SNEGSKA (reference sequence). The V segment lost 6 bases and the J segment 4 bases; nucleotides outside the gene matches: 8. The CDR3 nucleotides read TGCAGTGCACCGGACAGGGCGAAATACGAGCAGTACTTC. Protein sequence: CSAPDRAKYEQYF.

This clonotype was detected a few times. This sequence joins TRBV20-1 and TRBJ2-3; 11 bases map to TRBD2. Germline trimming cut 6 bases from V and 6 bases from J; bases unmatched to any gene: 8. This CDR3 has 14 residues. Germline V gene sequence: CDR1 DFQATT, CDR2 SNEGSKA (reference sequence). Here the CDR3 DNA reads TGCAGTGCCTTTACTAGCGGGAGAGCCGATACGCAGTATTTT. Amino acid sequence: CSAFTSGRADTQYF.

This clonotype was seen a few times. The rearrangement uses TRBV11-3 and TRBJ1-3; D not certain. Germline V gives CDR1 SGHNT, CDR2 YENEEA. V lost 6 bases to trimming and J lost 2 bases, with 11 bases between them. This CDR3 region has 14 residues. CDR3 amino acids: CASSKEFPGNTIYF. CDR3 sequence (DNA): TGTGCCAGCAGTAAGGAGTTCCCTGGAAACACCATATATTTT.

This chain joins TRBV7-8 and TRBJ2-7; 8 positions match TRBD2. This CDR3 has 15 residues. V lost 1 base, J lost 5 bases, and 7 bases stayed unmatched. Germline lookup yields CDR1 SGHVS and CDR2 FQNEAQ. DNA of the CDR3: TGTGCCAGCAGCTTAGATGAGCGGGGGTTCGACGAGCAGTACTTC. Protein: CASSLDERGFDEQYF.

The CDR3 loop is CASSGQQLVSGNTIYF. The CDR3 nucleotides are TGTGCCAGCAGTGGGCAGCAGCTCGTTTCTGGAAACACCATATATTTT. The chain links TRBV2 to TRBJ1-3; D remains unclear. Trimming stripped 4 bases from V and 1 base from J, with 14 bases between. The germline V gene encodes CDR1 SNHLY and CDR2 FYNNEI. The CDR3 is made up of 16 amino acids. Filled out from reference TRBV2 and TRBJ1-3, the complete variable domain reads EPEVTQTPSHQVTQMGQEVILRCVPISNHLYFYWYRQILGQKVEFLVSFYNNEISEKSEIFDDQFSVERPDGSNFTLKIRSTKLEDSAMYFCASSGQQLVSGNTIYFGEGSWLTVV.

The V gene is TRBV6-2 or TRBV6-3, the J gene TRBJ2-1, with D tentatively TRBD2 (5 bases). This CDR3 has 14 residues. Germline CDR1 is MNHEY and CDR2 is SVGEGT. Trimming stripped 5 bases from V and 2 bases from J, with 10 bases between. CDR3 region: CASSTLRAYNEQFF. CDR3 bases: TGTGCCAGCAGTACGTTGAGGGCCTACAATGAGCAGTTCTTC.

The chain is built from TRBV7-2 and TRBJ1-3, with D perhaps TRBD1 (6 bases). Trimming pared 1 base from V and 4 bases from J, leaving 14 bases between. This CDR3 contains 16 residues. CDR1 and CDR2 (germline): SGHTA, FQGNSA. CDR3 amino acids: CASSLEPGATGNTIYF. CDR3 nucleotides: TGTGCCAGCAGCTTAGAGCCGGGGGCGACAGGAAACACCATATATTTT.

This clonotype was detected only a few times. The rearrangement links TRBV2 to TRBJ1-5; D might be TRBD1 (5 bases). The CDR3 is made up of 16 amino acids. The V end was cut by 6 bases, the J end by 9 bases, with 24 bases between. Germline V gene sequence: CDR1 SNHLY, CDR2 FYNNEI. In DNA, the CDR3 is TGTGCCAGCAGCGAGACAGTGAGGACGGGTCATACGCCCCAGCATTTT. Its translation: CASSETVRTGHTPQHF.

This clonotype appeared many times. The chain uses TRBV11-2 and TRBJ2-6; a weak D match, TRBD1 (5 bases). Between the trimmed V and J ends, which lost 5 bases and 0 bases, there was a span of 17 bases. The CDR3 has 18 amino acids. Germline-derived CDR1 and CDR2 are SGHAT and FQNNGV. In DNA, the CDR3 is TGTGCCAGCAGCGACAGTCGCCCCCTCAGCTCTGGGGCCAACGTCCTGACTTTC. It specifies CASSDSRPLSSGANVLTF.

This clonotype was detected only a few times. The chain combines TRBV7-9 with TRBJ1-2, with 7 bases fitting TRBD1. The length of the CDR3 is 15 residues. Looked up from germline, CDR1 is SEHNR and CDR2 is FQNEAQ (reference sequence). V was clipped by 3 bases and J by 6 bases; unmatched bases: 10. In DNA form, the CDR3 reads TGTGCCAGCAGCTTGACAGGGTTGAGAGAGAATGGCTACACCTTC. It encodes CASSLTGLRENGYTF. Full variable domain (rest looked up from reference TRBV7-9 and TRBJ1-2): DTGVSQNPRHKITKRGQNVTFRCDPISEHNRLYWYRQTLGQGPEFLTYFQNEAQLEKSRLLSDRFSAERPKGSFSTLEIQRTEQGDSAMYLCASSLTGLRENGYTFGSGTRLTVV.

This clonotype was found a few times. This rearrangement joins TRBV15 to TRBJ2-1, with 8 bases that match TRBD1. CDR3 length: 14 amino acids. V shed 2 bases, J shed 13 bases, and the junction held 10 bases outside the gene matches. From germline, CDR1 is LNHNV and CDR2 YYDKDF (reference sequence). The CDR3 here is CATSRSLDRDQQFF. The CDR3 nucleotides read TGTGCCACCAGCAGATCCCTGGACAGGGACCAACAGTTCTTC.